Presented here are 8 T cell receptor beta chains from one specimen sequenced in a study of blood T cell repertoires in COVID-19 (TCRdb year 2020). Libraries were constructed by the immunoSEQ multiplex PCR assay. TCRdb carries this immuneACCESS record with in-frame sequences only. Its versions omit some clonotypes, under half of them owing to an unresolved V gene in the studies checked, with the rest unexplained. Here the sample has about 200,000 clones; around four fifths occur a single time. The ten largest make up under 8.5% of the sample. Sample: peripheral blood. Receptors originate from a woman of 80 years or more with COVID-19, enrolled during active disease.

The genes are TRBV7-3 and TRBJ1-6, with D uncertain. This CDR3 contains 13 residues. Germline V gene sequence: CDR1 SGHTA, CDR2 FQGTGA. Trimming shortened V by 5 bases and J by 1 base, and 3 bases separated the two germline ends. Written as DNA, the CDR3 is TGTGCCAGCAGCCTTTCCTATAATTCACCCCTCCACTTT. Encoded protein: CASSLSYNSPLHF.

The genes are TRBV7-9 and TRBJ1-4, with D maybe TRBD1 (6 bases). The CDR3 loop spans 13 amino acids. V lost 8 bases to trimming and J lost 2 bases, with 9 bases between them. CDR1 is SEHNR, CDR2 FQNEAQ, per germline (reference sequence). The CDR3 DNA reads TGTGCCAGCGGGGGGGCTACTAATGAAAAACTGTTTTTT. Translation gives CASGGATNEKLFF.

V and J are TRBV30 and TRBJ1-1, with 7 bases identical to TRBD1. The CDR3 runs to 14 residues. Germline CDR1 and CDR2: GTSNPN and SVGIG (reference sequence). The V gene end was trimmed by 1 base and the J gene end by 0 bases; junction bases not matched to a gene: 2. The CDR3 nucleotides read TGTGCCTGGAGTGGGGACAGCATGAACACTGAAGCTTTCTTT. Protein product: CAWSGDSMNTEAFF.

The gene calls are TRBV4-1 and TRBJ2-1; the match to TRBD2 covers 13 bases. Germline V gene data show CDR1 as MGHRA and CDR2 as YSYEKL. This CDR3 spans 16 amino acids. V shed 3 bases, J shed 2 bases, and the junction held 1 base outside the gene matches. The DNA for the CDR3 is TGCGCCAGCAGCCAGGGGACTAGCGGGGCCTACAATGAGCAGTTCTTC. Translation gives CASSQGTSGAYNEQFF.

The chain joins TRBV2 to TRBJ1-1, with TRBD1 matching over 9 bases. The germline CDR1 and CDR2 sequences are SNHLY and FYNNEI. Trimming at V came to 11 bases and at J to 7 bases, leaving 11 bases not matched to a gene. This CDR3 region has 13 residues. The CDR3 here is CARETGGKGEAFF. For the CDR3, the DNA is TGTGCCCGAGAAACAGGGGGCAAGGGTGAAGCTTTCTTT.

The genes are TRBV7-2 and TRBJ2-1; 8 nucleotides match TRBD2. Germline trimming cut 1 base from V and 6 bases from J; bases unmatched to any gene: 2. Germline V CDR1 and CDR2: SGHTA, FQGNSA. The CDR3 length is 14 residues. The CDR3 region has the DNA TGTGCCAGCAGCTTAGGACTAGCGAGCAATGAGCAGTTCTTC. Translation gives CASSLGLASNEQFF.

The CDR3 DNA follows: TGTGCCAGCAGTGAAGTCCACAGGGGGCCTACAGATACGCAGTATTTT. Protein: CASSEVHRGPTDTQYF. The genes are TRBV2 and TRBJ2-3, with 9 bases aligning to TRBD1. The CDR3 is 16 residues long. The V and J ends lost 1 base and 3 bases, in that order; junction bases with no gene match: 5. CDR1 is SNHLY and CDR2 is FYNNEI in the germline V gene.

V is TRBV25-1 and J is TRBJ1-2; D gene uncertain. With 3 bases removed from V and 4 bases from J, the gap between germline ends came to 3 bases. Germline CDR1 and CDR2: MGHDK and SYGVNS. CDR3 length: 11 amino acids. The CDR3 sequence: CASSDGYGYTF. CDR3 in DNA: TGTGCCAGCAGTGACGGCTATGGCTACACCTTC.